Shown below are 11 T cell receptor beta chains from a single sample sequenced in a study of a mutant IDH1 vaccine in newly diagnosed glioma. Sequenced by immunoSEQ multiplex PCR; TCRdb stores in-frame clones only, minus some. In the table there are 40,000 to 45,000 clones, 81% of which are singletons. Indicated time point: week 35, safety follow-up. Every vaccine dose comprised 300 ug of mutant IDH1 20-mer peptide plus topical imiquimod. For these TCRs, the target antigens are not known. This sample comprised PBMCs, obtained from a glioma patient whose treatment included an IDH1 peptide vaccine. These receptors originate from a woman aged 40-49 years with glioma. Some clones in this sample may be carry-over from other donors' samples.

The chain combines TRBV5-5 with TRBJ2-7; D is uncertain. This CDR3 spans 14 amino acids. Trimming left V 3 bases short and J 3 bases short, with 13 bases between. The V gene's germline CDR1 is SGHKS and CDR2 YYEKEE (reference sequence). This CDR3 reads CASSSLGRDYEQYF. CDR3 DNA: TGTGCCAGCAGCTCGCTCGGGCGAGACTACGAGCAGTACTTC.

The V gene is TRBV9, the J gene TRBJ2-1; D possibly corresponds to TRBD2 (6 bases). V was pared by 0 bases and J by 8 bases, with 15 bases between. The CDR3 loop spans 15 amino acids. Germline V gene data show CDR1 as SGDLS and CDR2 as YYNGEE. DNA of the CDR3: TGTGCCAGCAGCGTAGGGCGCGGAGGGGTGGATGAGCAGTTCTTC. Its protein is CASSVGRGGVDEQFF.

The chain uses TRBV4-3 and TRBJ1-4, with D unresolved. V lost 1 base, J lost 5 bases, and 11 bases lay in between. The germline CDR1 and CDR2 sequences are LGHNA and YSLEER. The CDR3 contains 15 residues. The CDR3 bases are TGCGCCAGCAGCCAAGTGTGGGGATCAAATGAAAAACTGTTTTTT. Residues: CASSQVWGSNEKLFF.

This clone has just one count. This chain links TRBV6-7 with TRBJ1-5, with D uncertain. TRBV6-7 is recorded as an ORF, its role being uncertain. The CDR3 is made up of 14 amino acids. V was trimmed by 2 bases and J by 3 bases, leaving 8 bases between them. The chain's CDR3 is CASSYVQNNQPQHF. The CDR3 bases are TGTGCCAGCAGTTACGTACAGAACAATCAGCCCCAGCATTTT.

This clone has just a few counts. The CDR3 bases are TGCGCCAGCAGCCAAGAAATGGTGTGGGACAGCCGGAATGAAAAACTGTTTTTT. Protein product: CASSQEMVWDSRNEKLFF. V and J are TRBV4-3 and TRBJ1-4; 7 bases are a match to TRBD1. V was pared by 0 bases and J by 5 bases, with 12 bases of the junction left unmatched. The germline V gene has CDR1 LGHNA and CDR2 YSLEER. The CDR3 has 18 amino acids.

The chain carries TRBV6-5 and TRBJ1-2; D gene unclear. This CDR3 has 12 amino acids. Looked up from germline, CDR1 is MNHEY and CDR2 is SVGAGI. Trimming left V 6 bases short and J 6 bases short, with 11 bases between. CDR3 in amino acids: CASRAAPDGYTF. The CDR3 nucleotides are TGTGCCAGCAGGGCGGCCCCGGATGGCTACACCTTC.

The chain couples TRBV7-8 to TRBJ1-1; D not resolved. Germline V gene sequence: CDR1 SGHVS, CDR2 FQNEAQ. CDR3 length: 12 amino acids. Trimming took 5 bases from V and 4 from J, leaving 8 bases between them. The CDR3 DNA follows: TGTGCCAGCAGCATCGGCGGCACTGAAGCTTTCTTT. Protein: CASSIGGTEAFF.

The chain employs TRBV6-5 and TRBJ2-5; D gene uncertain. Germline-derived CDR1 and CDR2 are MNHEY and SVGAGI. CDR3 size: 15 residues. The V gene lost 2 bases and the J gene lost 3 bases, with 13 bases spanning the gap. CDR3 loop: CASSYQVGAKETQYF. Written as DNA, the CDR3 is TGTGCCAGCAGTTACCAAGTAGGAGCGAAAGAGACCCAGTACTTC.

This rearrangement joins TRBV15 to TRBJ1-1; D gene ambiguous. V lost 3 bases, J lost 0 bases, and 5 bases lay in between. Germline V CDR1 and CDR2: LNHNV, YYDKDF (reference sequence). The CDR3 is 13 residues long. The CDR3: CATSSSLNTEAFF. The CDR3 region has the DNA TGTGCCACCAGCAGTAGCCTGAACACTGAAGCTTTCTTT.

The chain combines TRBV19 with TRBJ2-3, with 9 bases lining up with TRBD2. The CDR3 consists of 15 residues. V lost 5 bases to trimming and J lost 3 bases; unmatched junction nucleotides: 6. CDR1 is LNHDA and CDR2 is SQIVND in the germline V gene (reference sequence). This CDR3 reads CASSGRGGRTDTQYF. In DNA form, the CDR3 reads TGTGCCAGTAGTGGGCGGGGGGGTCGGACAGATACGCAGTATTTT.

The J gene is TRBJ2-4, the V gene TRBV4-3; a possible D gene is TRBD2 (5 bases). V lost 5 bases and J lost 5, with 10 bases in between. The CDR3 consists of 13 residues. Germline V gene sequence: CDR1 LGHNA, CDR2 YSLEER. The CDR3 DNA sequence: TGCGCCAGCAGCTTAGACGGGGAAAACATTCAGTACTTC. It codes for CASSLDGENIQYF.